What follows are 11 T cell receptor beta chains derived from one specimen sequenced in a study of cytomegalovirus exposure and HLA in healthy donors. Measured with immunoSEQ multiplex PCR; TCRdb has only the in-frame clones, and not every one. This sample yields hundreds of thousands of clones, of which roughly 90% are seen a single time; under 0.95% belongs to the top ten. Specimen: PBMCs. These receptors originate from a woman aged 18-29 years in good health and CMV-seronegative.

This clone showed up just once. The V call is TRBV14, the J call TRBJ2-2; TRBD1 agrees at 11 bases. CDR1 and CDR2 from the germline V gene are SGHDN and FVKESK. This CDR3 is built from 17 residues. J lost 2 bases, V lost 5 bases, and 7 bases had no gene match. CDR3 DNA: TGTGCCAGCAGCTTCTGGACAGGGGGCCACAACACCGGGGAGCTGTTTTTT. Translating gives CASSFWTGGHNTGELFF.

The chain recombines TRBV6-4 with TRBJ1-1; 9 bases line up with TRBD1. The CDR3 sequence is 14 residues long. Trimming removed 6 bases from V and 5 bases from J; junction bases left unmatched: 7. The germline V gene encodes CDR1 MRHNA and CDR2 SNTAGT. The CDR3 sequence is CASSDRGWETEAFF. CDR3 nucleotides: TGTGCCAGCAGCGACAGGGGGTGGGAGACTGAAGCTTTCTTT.

This chain uses TRBV29-1 with TRBJ2-5, with D maybe TRBD1 (5 bases). V lost 7 bases and J lost 1, with 16 bases in between. The CDR3 runs 14 residues. Germline assignment: CDR1 SQVTM and CDR2 ANQGSEA. CDR3 region: CSAQAPGRQETQYF. The CDR3 coding sequence is TGCAGCGCACAAGCTCCAGGGCGCCAAGAGACCCAGTACTTC.

The CDR3: CASSFKRVSYNEQFF. In DNA, the CDR3 is TGTGCCAGCAGCTTTAAACGGGTCAGCTACAATGAGCAGTTCTTC. The chain employs TRBV7-8 and TRBJ2-1; D unresolved. Between the trimmed V and J ends, which lost 3 bases and 3 bases, there was a span of 12 bases. In germline, CDR1 is SGHVS, CDR2 FQNEAQ. This CDR3 has 15 residues.

In this sample, this clone turned up once. The rearrangement links TRBV10-2 to TRBJ2-7; 7 bases map to TRBD2. Per the germline V gene, CDR1 is WSHSY and CDR2 is SAAADI. The CDR3 runs to 14 residues. Trimming took 5 bases from V and 5 from J; bases not matched to a gene: 9. The CDR3 DNA reads TGCGCCAGCAGTACCCAGGGACTATTAGACGAGCAGTACTTC. Amino acid sequence: CASSTQGLLDEQYF.

The chain couples TRBV2 to TRBJ2-2, with a possible D match to TRBD2 (5 bases). Germline V gives CDR1 SNHLY, CDR2 FYNNEI. The V gene lost 6 bases and the J gene lost 4 bases, with 18 bases spanning the gap. The length of the CDR3 is 16 residues. CDR3 coding DNA: TGTGCCAGCAGGGGGATTTATGGAGGCCGCACCGGGGAGCTGTTTTTT. As protein: CASRGIYGGRTGELFF.

The rearrangement uses TRBV5-1 and TRBJ2-5, with a tentative D call TRBD1 (6 bases). Germline V gives CDR1 SGHRS, CDR2 YFSETQ. Trimming removed 3 bases at V and 5 bases at J, with 14 bases between. This CDR3 is built from 14 residues. This chain's CDR3 is CASSSTGNEETQYF. The DNA for the CDR3 is TGCGCCAGCAGCTCTACAGGGAATGAGGAGACCCAGTACTTC.

The chain joins TRBV6-6 to TRBJ1-5; weak D call: TRBD1 (6 bases). V shed 2 bases and J shed 6 bases, with 8 bases lying between them. Per the germline V gene, CDR1 is MNHNY and CDR2 is SVGAGI (reference sequence). This CDR3 has 13 amino acids. As DNA, the CDR3 is TGTGCCAGCAGTTACGCGGACAGTCAGCCCCAGCATTTT. Translation: CASSYADSQPQHF.

The gene calls are TRBV29-1 and TRBJ2-3, with unresolved D. This CDR3 has 14 amino acids. Trimming shortened V by 3 bases and J by 0 bases, and 10 bases separated the two germline ends. Per the germline V gene, CDR1 is SQVTM and CDR2 is ANQGSEA. The CDR3 nucleotides are TGCAGCGTTGACCCGCAACTGAGCACAGATACGCAGTATTTT. It specifies CSVDPQLSTDTQYF.

This chain joins TRBV7-2 and TRBJ2-7, with D perhaps TRBD2 (5 bases). Germline assignment: CDR1 SGHTA and CDR2 FQGNSA. V lost 5 bases to trimming and J lost 4 bases, with 21 bases between them. The CDR3 is 16 amino acids. Here the CDR3 DNA reads TGTGCCAGCAGCATCCTTCTATTTGCGGGCGGTTACGAGCAGTACTTC. It encodes CASSILLFAGGYEQYF. Together with reference TRBV7-2 and TRBJ2-7, the CDR3 gives the full variable domain: GAGVSQSPSNKVTEKGKDVELRCDPISGHTALYWYRQSLGQGLEFLIYFQGNSAPDKSGLPSDRFSAERTGGSVSTLTIQRTQQEDSAVYLCASSILLFAGGYEQYFGPGTRLTVT.

This clone was detected only once. This chain links TRBV4-2 with TRBJ2-3; D may be TRBD1 (5 bases). The CDR3 length is 15 residues. Per germline, CDR1 LGHNA and CDR2 YNFKEQ. V shed 4 bases and J shed 3 bases, with 14 bases lying between them. In DNA, the CDR3 is TGTGCCAGCAGCCCTAGTCTAGGGGCAACAGATACGCAGTATTTT. It encodes CASSPSLGATDTQYF.